The 18 T cell receptor beta chains below all came from one sample that was sequenced in a study of blood T cell dynamics during melanoma immunotherapy. The sample's time point: week 3, after first cycle of checkpoint inhibitor. Using immunoSEQ multiplex PCR, the repertoire was profiled, and TCRdb retains in-frame clones only, with some absent. The repertoire holds about 8,000 clones, with 81% as singletons. Sequencing was performed on blood, taken from a patient treated with checkpoint blockade. These receptors were obtained from a human donor with melanoma.

The rearrangement uses TRBV30 and TRBJ2-2; D perhaps matches TRBD1 (5 bases). Germline values: CDR1 GTSNPN, CDR2 SVGIG (reference sequence). V lost 5 bases, J lost 4 bases, and 11 bases lay in between. The CDR3 covers 13 residues. The CDR3 DNA follows: TGTGCCTGGCGAACGCAGGGCACCGGGGAGCTGTTTTTT. Its translation is CAWRTQGTGELFF. Based on the CDR3 plus reference TRBV30 and TRBJ2-2, the full variable domain is SQTIHQWPATLVQPVGSPLSLECTVEGTSNPNLYWYRQAAGRGLQLLFYSVGIGQISSEVPQNLSASRPQDRQFILSSKKLLLSDSGFYLCAWRTQGTGELFFGEGSRLTVL.

J is TRBJ2-7 and V is TRBV10-3; the D gene is possibly TRBD2 (6 bases). This CDR3 contains 16 residues. The germline V gene has CDR1 ENHRY and CDR2 SYGVKD. Trimming took off 0 bases at V and 5 bases at J, with 17 bases between the two ends. This CDR3 reads CAISESDGAGLNEQYF. The CDR3 DNA reads TGTGCCATCAGTGAGTCGGACGGCGCGGGGTTGAACGAGCAGTACTTC.

The rearrangement joins TRBV6-1 to TRBJ1-5, with 9 bases lining up with TRBD1. V trimming: 1 base; J trimming: 3 bases; junction bases outside the gene matches: 4. The CDR3 loop spans 16 amino acids. Germline CDR1 and CDR2: MNHNS and SASEGT. CDR3 sequence reads: CASSEGGQGFNQPQHF. DNA for the CDR3: TGTGCCAGCAGTGAAGGGGGACAGGGTTTCAATCAGCCCCAGCATTTT.

This clone was counted a single time. V usage is TRBV29-1 and J usage is TRBJ1-2; D is undetermined. With 0 bases removed from V and 14 bases from J, the gap between germline ends came to 13 bases. This CDR3 contains 11 residues. Per the germline V gene, CDR1 is SQVTM and CDR2 is ANQGSEA. The CDR3 is CSVEEGRASTF. CDR3 sequence (DNA): TGCAGCGTTGAAGAAGGCCGGGCTAGTACCTTC.

The V call is TRBV6-5, the J call TRBJ1-1; TRBD1 might be the D (5 bases). The V end was cut by 5 bases, the J end by 4 bases, with 14 bases between. Germline V CDR1 and CDR2: MNHEY, SVGAGI. This CDR3 is built from 14 residues. DNA for the CDR3: TGTGCCAGCAGTACTACGGGGGGAAGCACTGAAGCTTTCTTT. It is translated as CASSTTGGSTEAFF.

V and J are TRBV19 and TRBJ2-2; the D gene is possibly TRBD2 (6 bases). Germline V CDR1 and CDR2: LNHDA, SQIVND (reference sequence). V shed 6 bases and J shed 5 bases, with 7 bases lying between them. The CDR3 runs 12 residues. CDR3 amino acids: CASRRETGELFF. CDR3 bases: TGTGCCAGTAGGCGGGAAACCGGGGAGCTGTTTTTT.

The gene calls are TRBV7-9 and TRBJ1-1; unclear D gene. This CDR3 is built from 12 residues. Between the trimmed V and J ends, which lost 7 bases and 4 bases, there was a span of 10 bases. The germline V gene encodes CDR1 SEHNR and CDR2 FQNEAQ (reference sequence). The CDR3 spells CASTSQSTEAFF. The CDR3 DNA is TGTGCCAGCACCTCGCAGTCCACTGAAGCTTTCTTT.

The J gene is TRBJ1-2, the V gene TRBV5-1; the match to TRBD1 covers 8 bases. V dropped 4 bases and J dropped 1; count of bases not matched to a gene: 3. This CDR3 comprises 14 residues. From germline, CDR1 is SGHRS and CDR2 YFSETQ. CDR3 DNA: TGCGCCAGCAGCCAAACAGGGGGTAACTATGGCTACACCTTC. Amino acid sequence: CASSQTGGNYGYTF.

The genes are TRBV19 and TRBJ2-2; D gene ambiguous. V was clipped by 5 bases and J by 6 bases, with 10 bases between them. The germline CDR1 and CDR2 sequences are LNHDA and SQIVND (reference sequence). CDR3 length equals 13 residues. The CDR3 region is CASSASWSGELFF. CDR3 nucleotides: TGTGCCAGTAGTGCCTCTTGGTCCGGGGAGCTGTTTTTT.

The chain has TRBV10-1 and TRBJ2-1, with D perhaps being TRBD1 or TRBD2 (6 bases each). The CDR3 sequence is 16 residues long. Germline V gene sequence: CDR1 WNHNN, CDR2 SYGVQD (reference sequence). V was clipped by 0 bases and J by 9 bases, with 18 bases between them. The chain's CDR3 is CASSESGGRNFIEQFF. CDR3 nucleotide sequence: TGCGCCAGCAGTGAGTCGGGGGGCCGAAACTTCATTGAGCAGTTCTTC.

The V call is TRBV18, the J call TRBJ2-5; TRBD2 agrees at 10 bases. This CDR3 spans 14 amino acids. The V segment lost 5 bases and the J segment 1 base; nucleotides outside the gene matches: 1. Germline-derived CDR1 and CDR2 are KGHSH and LQKENI. The CDR3 nucleotides read TGTGCCAGCTCAACTAGCGGGGTCCAAGAGACCCAGTACTTC. Amino acids: CASSTSGVQETQYF. The variable domain in full, completed from reference TRBV18 and TRBJ2-5, reads NAGVMQNPRHLVRRRGQEARLRCSPMKGHSHVYWYRQLPEEGLKFMVYLQKENIIDESGMPKERFSAEFPKEGPSILRIQQVVRGDSAAYFCASSTSGVQETQYFGPGTRLLVL.

The CDR3: CASTGLAGGTYEQYF. The DNA for the CDR3 is TGTGCCAGCACGGGACTAGCGGGGGGTACCTACGAGCAGTACTTC. This chain links TRBV5-6 with TRBJ2-7; 15 positions agree with TRBD2. CDR1 and CDR2 (germline): SGHDT, YYEEEE. CDR3 length equals 15 residues. The ends lost 6 bases at V and 2 bases at J; junction bases unmatched: 3.

This chain connects TRBV30 to TRBJ1-1; 7 positions agree with TRBD1. This CDR3 comprises 14 residues. Germline assignment: CDR1 GTSNPN and CDR2 SVGIG (reference sequence). V shed 0 bases, J shed 6 bases, and the junction held 7 bases outside the gene matches. CDR3 sequence: CAWSVLRDSSEAFF. CDR3 nucleotide sequence: TGTGCCTGGAGTGTACTACGGGACAGCTCTGAAGCTTTCTTT.

This chain connects TRBV5-6 to TRBJ2-4; 9 positions match TRBD1. V shed 5 bases, J shed 1 base, and the junction held 16 bases outside the gene matches. The CDR3 has 19 amino acids. Germline lookup yields CDR1 SGHDT and CDR2 YYEEEE. The CDR3 DNA sequence: TGTGCCAGCAGGGAGTCGCGACAGGGGGATTTTTTCGCCAAAAACATTCAGTACTTC. Its translation: CASRESRQGDFFAKNIQYF.

The CDR3 loop is CASQSDGAQREQYF. The CDR3 DNA reads as TGTGCCAGTCAGAGCGACGGCGCGCAGCGCGAGCAGTACTTC. The chain links TRBV19 to TRBJ2-7; no clear D. Germline CDR1 and CDR2: LNHDA and SQIVND (reference sequence). This CDR3 contains 14 residues. With 8 bases removed from V and 6 bases from J, the gap between germline ends came to 20 bases.

This sequence joins TRBV6-6 and TRBJ1-2, with D possibly TRBD1 on 6 matching bases. V was cut by 5 bases and J by 5 bases, with 12 bases left in between. The germline CDR1 and CDR2 sequences are MNHNY and SVGAGI (reference sequence). The CDR3 covers 13 residues. The CDR3 spells CASSPTGSYGYTF. For the CDR3, the DNA is TGTGCCAGCAGTCCCACAGGGAGTTATGGCTACACCTTC.

This rearrangement joins TRBV29-1 to TRBJ1-1; no reliable D call. Trimming removed 6 bases from V and 5 bases from J, with 10 bases in between. This CDR3 region has 11 residues. Looked up from germline, CDR1 is SQVTM and CDR2 is ANQGSEA. DNA for the CDR3: TGCAGCGTCGAGGTGGGGACTGAAGCTTTCTTT. Amino acids: CSVEVGTEAFF.

This clone has more than one count but fewer than ten. CDR3 DNA sequence: TGTGCCAGCAGATCGGACAGAACACTGACAGCTTTCTTT. As protein: CASRSDRTLTAFF. The chain recombines TRBV7-9 with TRBJ1-1, with D possibly being TRBD1 (6 bases). Germline loops: CDR1 SEHNR, CDR2 FQNEAQ (reference sequence). The CDR3 covers 13 residues. Trimming took off 6 bases at V and 10 bases at J, with 18 bases between the two ends.